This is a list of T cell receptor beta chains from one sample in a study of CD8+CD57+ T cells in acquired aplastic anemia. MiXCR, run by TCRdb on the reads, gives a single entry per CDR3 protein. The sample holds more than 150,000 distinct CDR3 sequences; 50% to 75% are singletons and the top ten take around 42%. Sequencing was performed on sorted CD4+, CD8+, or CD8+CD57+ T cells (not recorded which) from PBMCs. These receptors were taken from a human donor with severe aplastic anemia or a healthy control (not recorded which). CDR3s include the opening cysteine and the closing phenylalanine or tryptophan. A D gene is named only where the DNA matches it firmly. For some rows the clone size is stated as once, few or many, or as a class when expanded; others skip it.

CASSWDQNGNQPQHF | TGTGCCAGCAGTTGGGACCAGAACGGCAATCAGCCCCAGCATTTT | TRBJ1-5 | - | - | TRBV6-5
CASSPGTSGKGGELFF | TGCGCCAGCAGCCCCGGGACTAGCGGGAAAGGCGGGGAGCTGTTTTTT | TRBJ2-2 | - | TRBD2 | TRBV4-1
CASSETGQGFQETRYF | TGTGCCAGCAGTGAAACGGGACAGGGGTTCCAAGAGACCCGGTACTTC | TRBJ2-5 | few | TRBD1 | TRBV25-1
CSASRGQENSPLHF | TGCAGTGCTAGTAGGGGACAGGAAAATTCACCCCTCCACTTT | TRBJ1-6 | few | TRBD1 | TRBV20-1
CASSDPGTGRSGTYEHF | TGTGCCAGCAGTGACCCCGGGACAGGGAGAAGCGGGACCTACGAGCATTTT | TRBJ1-5 | - | TRBD1 | TRBV2
CSARTGGSTDTQYF | TGCAGTGCTAGGACGGGCGGAAGCACAGATACGCAGTATTTT | TRBJ2-3 | - | - | TRBV20-1
CASSRWDGYSNQPQHF | TGTGCCAGCAGCCGATGGGACGGATATAGCAATCAGCCCCAGCATTTT | TRBJ1-5 | - | - | TRBV7-9
CASSSRSWTGMGGYTF | TGTGCCAGCAGCTCCAGATCCTGGACAGGTATGGGTGGCTACACCTTC | TRBJ1-2 | - | TRBD1 | TRBV2
CSASAGRAGELFF | TGCAGTGCTAGTGCCGGGCGGGCCGGGGAGCTGTTTTTT | TRBJ2-2 | many | - | TRBV20-1
CASSRDLNTEAFF | TGCGCCAGCAGTCGGGACTTGAACACTGAAGCTTTCTTT | TRBJ1-1 | - | - | TRBV10-1
CASSEEQGVNSPLHF | TGTGCCAGCAGTGAGGAGCAGGGGGTCAATTCACCCCTCCACTTT | TRBJ1-6 | - | TRBD1 | TRBV2
CASSFGTGAGSEAFF | TGTGCCAGCAGCTTTGGGACAGGGGCCGGGTCTGAAGCTTTCTTT | TRBJ1-1 | - | TRBD1 | TRBV7-2
CASSVTGTGNTGELFF | TGTGCCAGCAGCGTAACCGGGACAGGGAACACCGGGGAGCTGTTTTTT | TRBJ2-2 | - | TRBD1 | TRBV9
CASSKWEGDYEQYF | TGTGCCAGTAGTAAGTGGGAAGGAGACTACGAGCAGTACTTC | TRBJ2-7 | - | - | TRBV19
CASSYSRPAGYGEAFF | TGTGCCAGCAGTTACTCTCGTCCGGCTGGGTACGGTGAAGCTTTCTTT | TRBJ1-1 | - | - | TRBV6-5
CASSPATQGIRSWANVLTF | TGTGCCAGCAGCCCTGCCACCCAGGGGATCCGCTCTTGGGCCAACGTCCTGACTTTC | TRBJ2-6 | - | - | TRBV5-8
CASSRGVGQKAVETQYF | TGTGCCAGCAGCCGGGGGGTGGGACAAAAGGCTGTGGAGACCCAGTACTTC | TRBJ2-5 | - | - | TRBV7-9
CASSESYQPQHF | TGTGCCAGCAGTGAATCCTATCAGCCCCAGCATTTT | TRBJ1-5 | - | - | TRBV25-1
CASSLERDPYGYTF | TGTGCCAGCAGCTTAGAACGGGACCCCTATGGCTACACCTTC | TRBJ1-2 | many | - | TRBV13
CSATGEGSYNSPLHF | TGCAGTGCTACAGGGGAAGGCTCCTATAATTCACCCCTCCACTTT | TRBJ1-6 | - | - | TRBV20-1
CASSFPRATYEQYF | TGTGCCAGCAGCTTCCCAAGGGCCACCTACGAGCAGTACTTC | TRBJ2-7 | - | - | TRBV7-9
CASSSNSGSETQYF | TGTGCCAGCAGCTCTAATAGCGGGAGTGAGACCCAGTACTTC | TRBJ2-5 | - | TRBD2 | TRBV7-2
CASSPADREQYF | TGTGCCAGCAGCCCTGCGGACCGGGAGCAGTACTTC | TRBJ2-7 | - | - | TRBV12-3/TRBV12-4
CASMEGTSGNTIYF | TGCGCCAGCATGGAGGGTACCTCTGGAAACACCATATATTTT | TRBJ1-3 | few | - | TRBV5-1